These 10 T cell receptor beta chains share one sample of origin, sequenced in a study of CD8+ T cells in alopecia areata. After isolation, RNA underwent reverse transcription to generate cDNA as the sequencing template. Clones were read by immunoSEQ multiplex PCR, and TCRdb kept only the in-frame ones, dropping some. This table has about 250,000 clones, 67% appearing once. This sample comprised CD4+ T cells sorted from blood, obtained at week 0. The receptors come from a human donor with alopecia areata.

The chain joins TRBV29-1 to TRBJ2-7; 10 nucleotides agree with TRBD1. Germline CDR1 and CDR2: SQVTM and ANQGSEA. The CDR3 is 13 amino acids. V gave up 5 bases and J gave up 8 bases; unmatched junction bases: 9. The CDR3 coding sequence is TGCAGCGTTTATGGCGGGGGACAGGGGAAGCAGTACTTC. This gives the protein CSVYGGGQGKQYF.

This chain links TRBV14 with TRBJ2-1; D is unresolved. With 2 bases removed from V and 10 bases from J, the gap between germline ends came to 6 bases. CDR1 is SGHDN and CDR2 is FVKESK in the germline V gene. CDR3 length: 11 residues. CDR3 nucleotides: TGTGCCAGCAGCCAAACTCTGGAGCAGTTCTTC. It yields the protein CASSQTLEQFF.

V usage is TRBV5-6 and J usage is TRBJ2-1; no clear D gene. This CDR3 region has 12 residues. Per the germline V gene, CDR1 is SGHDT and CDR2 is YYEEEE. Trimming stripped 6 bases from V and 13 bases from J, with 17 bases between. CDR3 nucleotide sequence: TGTGCCAGCACCGGATTAAGCCGTATCCAGTTCTTC. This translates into CASTGLSRIQFF.

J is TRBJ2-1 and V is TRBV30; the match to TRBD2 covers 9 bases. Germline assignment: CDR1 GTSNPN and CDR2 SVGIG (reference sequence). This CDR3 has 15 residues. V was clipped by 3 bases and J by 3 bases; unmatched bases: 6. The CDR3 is CAWRGLAGSYNEQFF. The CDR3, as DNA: TGTGCCTGGAGAGGGCTAGCGGGGAGCTACAATGAGCAGTTCTTC.

The CDR3 DNA sequence: TGCAGCGTCGGACAGGGGATCTCAGATACGCAGTATTTT. It codes for CSVGQGISDTQYF. The chain employs TRBV29-1 and TRBJ2-3; 9 bases are shared with TRBD1. V shed 6 bases, J shed 4 bases, and the junction held 5 bases outside the gene matches. CDR3 length equals 13 residues. Germline CDR1 and CDR2: SQVTM and ANQGSEA.

CDR3 sequence: CASSYRGNQPQHF. The CDR3 DNA reads as TGTGCCAGCAGCTACAGGGGCAATCAGCCCCAGCATTTT. The J gene is TRBJ1-5, the V gene TRBV11-2; D might be TRBD1 (6 bases). Per the germline V gene, CDR1 is SGHAT and CDR2 is FQNNGV. Trimming shortened V by 4 bases and J by 2 bases, and 6 bases separated the two germline ends. CDR3 size: 13 residues.

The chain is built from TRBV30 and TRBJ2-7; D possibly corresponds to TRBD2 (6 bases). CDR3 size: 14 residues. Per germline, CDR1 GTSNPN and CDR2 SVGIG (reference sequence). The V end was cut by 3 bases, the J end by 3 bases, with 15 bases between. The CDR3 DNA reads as TGTGCCTGGAGCCAAGCGCACGGGGGCTACGAGCAGTACTTC. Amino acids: CAWSQAHGGYEQYF.

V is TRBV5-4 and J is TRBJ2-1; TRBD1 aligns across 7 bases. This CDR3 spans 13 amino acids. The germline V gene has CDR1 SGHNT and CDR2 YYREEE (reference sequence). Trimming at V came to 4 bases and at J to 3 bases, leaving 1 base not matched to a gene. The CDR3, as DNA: TGTGCCAGCAGCCGGGACAGCTACAATGAGCAGTTCTTC. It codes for CASSRDSYNEQFF.

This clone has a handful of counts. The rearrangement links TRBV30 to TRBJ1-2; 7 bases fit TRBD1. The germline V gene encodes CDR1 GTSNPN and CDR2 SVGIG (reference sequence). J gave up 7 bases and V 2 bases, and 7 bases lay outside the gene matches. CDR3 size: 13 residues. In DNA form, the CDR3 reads TGTGCCTGGAGTAAGGACAGGCTTGGTGGCTACACCTTC. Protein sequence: CAWSKDRLGGYTF.

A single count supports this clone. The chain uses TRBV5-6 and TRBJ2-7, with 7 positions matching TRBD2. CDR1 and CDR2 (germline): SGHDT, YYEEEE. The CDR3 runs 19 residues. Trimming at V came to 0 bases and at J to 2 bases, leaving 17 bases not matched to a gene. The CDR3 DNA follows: TGTGCCAGCAGCTTGGAGTCTACCCCAAAAGCGGGGAGACCCTACGAGCAGTACTTC. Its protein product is CASSLESTPKAGRPYEQYF.